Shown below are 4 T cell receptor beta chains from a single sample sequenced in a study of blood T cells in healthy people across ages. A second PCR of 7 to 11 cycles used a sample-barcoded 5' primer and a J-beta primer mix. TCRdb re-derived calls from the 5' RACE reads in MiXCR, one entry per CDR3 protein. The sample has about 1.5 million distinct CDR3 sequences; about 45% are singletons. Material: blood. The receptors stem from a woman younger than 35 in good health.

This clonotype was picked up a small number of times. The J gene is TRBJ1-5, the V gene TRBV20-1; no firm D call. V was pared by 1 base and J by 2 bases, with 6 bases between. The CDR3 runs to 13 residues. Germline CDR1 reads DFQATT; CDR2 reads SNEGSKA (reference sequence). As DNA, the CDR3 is TGCAGTGCTAGAGTTACGGGCAATCAGCCCCAGCATTTT. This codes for CSARVTGNQPQHF.

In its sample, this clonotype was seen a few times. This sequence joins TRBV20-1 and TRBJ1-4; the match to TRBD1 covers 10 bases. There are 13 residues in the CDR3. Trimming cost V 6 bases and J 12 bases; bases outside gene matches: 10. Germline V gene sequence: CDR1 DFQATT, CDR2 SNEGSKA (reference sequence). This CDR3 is CSALGQGDHQLFF. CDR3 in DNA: TGCAGTGCCTTAGGACAGGGGGATCACCAACTGTTTTTT.

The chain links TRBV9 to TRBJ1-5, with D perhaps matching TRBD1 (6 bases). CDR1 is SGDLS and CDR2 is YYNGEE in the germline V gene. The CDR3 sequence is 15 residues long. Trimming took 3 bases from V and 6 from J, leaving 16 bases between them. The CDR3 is CASSGQDGWSQPQHF. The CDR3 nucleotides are TGTGCCAGCAGCGGACAGGACGGGTGGAGTCAGCCCCAGCATTTT.

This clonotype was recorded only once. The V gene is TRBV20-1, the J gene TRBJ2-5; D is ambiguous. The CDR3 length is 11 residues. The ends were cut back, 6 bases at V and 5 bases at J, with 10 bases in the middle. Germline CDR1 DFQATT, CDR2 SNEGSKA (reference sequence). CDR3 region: CSAPRPETQYF. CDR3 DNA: TGCAGTGCCCCCCGGCCCGAGACCCAGTACTTC.